The 9 T cell receptor beta chains below come from one sample, sequenced in a study of T cell responses to AZD1222 COVID-19 vaccine. Profiled with immunoSEQ multiplex PCR; TCRdb holds only in-frame clones, not every one. Among 150,000 to 180,000 clones, about nine tenths were seen once, and the ten largest hold approximately 17%. Here the sequenced sample was peripheral blood, taken on day 0 of AZD1222 vaccination. These receptors all stem from an adult in good health.

The chain links TRBV5-1 to TRBJ2-4, with D unclear. Germline CDR1 is SGHRS and CDR2 is YFSETQ. This CDR3 region has 14 residues. V gave up 2 bases and J gave up 9 bases, with 15 bases separating them. CDR3 region: CASSFTSEGFIQYF. The CDR3 bases are TGCGCCAGCAGCTTTACCAGCGAAGGATTCATTCAGTACTTC.

The CDR3, as DNA: TGCGCCAGCAGGGAAACCACAGGAGATACGCAGTATTTT. It codes for CASRETTGDTQYF. The gene calls are TRBV5-1 and TRBJ2-3, with D tentatively TRBD1 (5 bases). The germline gives CDR1 SGHRS, CDR2 YFSETQ. The V and J ends lost 5 bases and 5 bases respectively, with 12 bases between them. This CDR3 has 13 amino acids. The whole variable domain, remainder taken from reference TRBV5-1 and TRBJ2-3, is KAGVTQTPRYLIKTRGQQVTLSCSPISGHRSVSWYQQTPGQGLQFLFEYFSETQRNKGNFPGRFSGRQFSNSRSEMNVSTLELGDSALYLCASRETTGDTQYFGPGTRLTVL.

This clone was recorded only once. The J gene is TRBJ2-1, the V gene TRBV7-9, with D perhaps TRBD1 (6 bases). Germline CDR1 reads SEHNR; CDR2 reads FQNEAQ (reference sequence). This CDR3 contains 16 residues. V lost 0 bases and J 7 bases, leaving 16 bases between the germline ends. CDR3 sequence reads: CASSLAEGHGVNEQFF. The DNA of the CDR3 is TGTGCCAGCAGCTTAGCAGAGGGACATGGGGTGAATGAGCAGTTCTTC.

The gene calls are TRBV5-1 and TRBJ2-5, with TRBD1 identical over 8 bases. Germline V CDR1 and CDR2: SGHRS, YFSETQ. The V gene end was trimmed by 4 bases and the J gene end by 7 bases; junction bases not matched to a gene: 12. This CDR3 spans 15 amino acids. CDR3 sequence: CASSQETGAQGTQYF. CDR3 nucleotides: TGCGCCAGCAGCCAAGAGACAGGGGCCCAGGGGACCCAGTACTTC.

This clone appeared once. The CDR3 sequence: CAWRGQRNYGYTF. The CDR3 nucleotides read TGTGCCTGGAGGGGACAGCGAAACTATGGCTACACCTTC. This chain uses TRBV30 with TRBJ1-2; the match to TRBD1 covers 7 bases. V lost 3 bases, J lost 2 bases, and 3 bases stayed unmatched. The CDR3 runs to 13 residues. Germline assignment: CDR1 GTSNPN and CDR2 SVGIG (reference sequence).

The chain recombines TRBV6-5 with TRBJ1-1; the D gene is possibly TRBD1 (5 bases). In germline, CDR1 is MNHEY, CDR2 SVGAGI. This CDR3 has 14 amino acids. Deletions cut 2 bases from V and 7 bases from J, with 14 bases between. CDR3 DNA sequence: TGTGCCAGCAGTTACACGGGGAGGGGTCGTGAAGCTTTCTTT. Translating gives CASSYTGRGREAFF.

The table lists this clone with a few counts. The V call is TRBV10-3, the J call TRBJ2-1, with D possibly matching TRBD2 (7 bases). Germline V gene data show CDR1 as ENHRY and CDR2 as SYGVKD. This CDR3 spans 15 amino acids. Trimming cost V 8 bases and J 7 bases, with 21 bases left between them. This CDR3 is CAIGPAMRGGNEQFF. CDR3 bases: TGTGCCATCGGACCCGCCATGAGGGGGGGAAATGAGCAGTTCTTC.

The chain employs TRBV28 and TRBJ1-2; 9 bases fit TRBD1. The germline CDR1 and CDR2 sequences are MDHEN and SYDVKM. The CDR3 has 13 residues. Germline trimming cut 6 bases from V and 4 bases from J; bases unmatched to any gene: 3. The CDR3 here is CASRGTGRYGYTF. DNA for the CDR3: TGTGCCAGCAGGGGGACAGGGCGCTATGGCTACACCTTC.

This sequence joins TRBV10-3 and TRBJ2-1; D call uncertain. Trimming took off 0 bases at V and 8 bases at J, with 14 bases between the two ends. The germline gives CDR1 ENHRY, CDR2 SYGVKD. CDR3 size: 15 residues. CDR3 loop: CAISESGSPGDEQFF. The CDR3 DNA reads TGTGCCATCAGTGAGTCAGGCTCCCCGGGTGATGAGCAGTTCTTC.